The present T cell receptor (beta chain) was sequenced within a study of T cells in Graves' hyperthyroidism and ophthalmopathy (dated by TCRdb to the late 2010s). Study-wide context: Peripheral blood samples were taken at initial diagnosis, before any treatment was given. For training and testing, the 95 to 100 patients in the discovery cohort were randomly divided in a 7:3 ratio. An independent validation cohort of fewer than 20 hyperthyroidism patients and approximately 16 patients who later progressed to ophthalmopathy tested prospective prediction of ophthalmopathy. According to the paper, TCR Vbeta CDR3 sequencing was carried out on 135 peripheral blood samples, which came from fewer than 50 ophthalmopathy, around 74 hyperthyroidism and around 17 progressor patients. A discovery cohort of about a hundred patients, about 40 with Graves' ophthalmopathy and 57 with stable Graves' hyperthyroidism, was used to find distinguishing TCR V-J signatures. After sampling, hyperthyroidism patients received methimazole starting at 30 mg daily, and ophthalmopathy patients received high-dose intravenous methylprednisolone. In addition, the study compared T-cell repertoires in thyroid tissue and in blood from roughly 6 Graves' hyperthyroidism patients. Paper-wide results and their limitations: During validation, the model predicted progression to ophthalmopathy a median of approximately six months ahead of onset, with almost 71% sensitivity and around 73% specificity. A 13 V-J signature model separated ophthalmopathy from stable hyperthyroidism, with about 88% sensitivity and 81% to 83% specificity in cross-validation and 80%/75% in testing. Most expanded thyroid clonotypes (frequency above 0.001) were also detected in blood, a finding suggesting that blood repertoires may reflect thyroid immune responses. Sample size was not statistically predetermined, and blinding of investigators to group allocation was not performed.

Note on this clonotype: There is no known antigen for this receptor. There are no base qualities to consult, and no much larger clone falls within one base.

V loses 6 bases, J loses 2 bases, and the germline ends lie 17 bases apart. The CDR3, cysteine through phenylalanine, is 15 amino acids long. Of the read, only the CDR3 DNA is kept; its 45 bases are in frame from base 1. Via the germline V gene, CDR1 is MDHEN and CDR2 SYDVKM. Stable Graves' hyperthyroidism was defined as the absence of progression to ophthalmopathy over 18 months of follow-up. Hyperthyroidism patients were newly diagnosed, had a disease duration of under 2 months, and were aged 18 to 65 years. The study excluded patients with uncontrolled infections, other autoimmune diseases, pregnancy or lactation. Diagnoses relied on clinical symptoms, serum thyroxine and TRAb, thyroid ultrasound and orbital computed tomography. Ficoll-Paque density gradient centrifugation was used to isolate PBMCs from around 10 ml of fresh peripheral blood. Trizol reagent was used to extract total RNA, and RNA quality was then checked on an Agilent 2100 Bioanalyzer.

The TCR beta CDR3 regions were amplified from the RNA transcripts. The TCR CDR3 was subjected to a first round of RT-PCR using the HTBI primer set and the Qiagen OneStep RT-PCR kit. The libraries were constructed in a second round of multiplex PCR and then size-selected and purified. Paired-end sequencing of the libraries was performed with 100 bp reads on an Illumina HiSeq2000. As for the original processing: Raw data were processed with SOAPnuke, discarding reads with adapters, uncalled bases, mean Phred below 15, or no exact constant-primer or identifier match. COPE v1.2.5 was used to merge high-quality paired reads, and clonotypes were defined as unique nucleotide sequences. Clonotypes were aligned to IMGT TRBV, TRBD and TRBJ reference segments using MiTCR v1.1. The analysis included only V-J combinations with a frequency above 0.0001, which together covered approximately 99% of the repertoires. A TCS score was defined as the ratio between F50 (clonal expansion) and ExV (chaos), using BLOSUM62-based TCRdist between CDR3 peptides within each V-J. Welch's t-statistics and random forest reduced some 510 V-J features to 10 to 15, which were used in a naive Bayes classifier (R e1071). In-frame beta chains were kept once TCRdb had trimmed the public reads at Q25 with fastp and called clones with MiXCR. Identical CDR3 proteins give one entry, which carries the most common genes and DNA. The V and J calls shown here were made by TCRdb, not taken from the authors' results. This sample is represented by some 700,000 distinct CDR3 sequences; around 15% of them were singletons. 15% to 18% of the sample is in the top ten clones.

Sequencing was carried out using blood. This clonotype was sampled from a man aged 50 to 59 with Graves' hyperthyroidism. The chain uses TRBV28 and TRBJ2-7, with TRBD1 as a weak D call on 6 bases. Here is the DNA: TGTGCCAGCAGCGGGGTGGAGGACAGAGCCTACGAGCAGTACTTC. It specifies CASSGVEDRAYEQYF.